This entry concerns a single TCR beta chain. The data were taken from a study of cytotoxic CD8 clonotypes in ibrutinib-treated CLL. Across the study: The group held more than 10 relapsed/refractory and about 14 treatment-naive patients, with 17 to 18 IGHV unmutated.

Deep sequencing aimed at 1 in 200,000 to 1 in 1 million T cells' resolution. TCRdb keeps only in-frame clones here, not all; method: immunoSEQ multiplex PCR. The data show approximately 32,000 clones, about 50% seen once. The CDR3 loop spans 14 amino acids. CDR1 is SGHDT, CDR2 YYEEEE, per germline. Trimming removed 2 bases at V and 2 bases at J, with 11 bases between. The specimen was PBMCs, collected before ibrutinib treatment. This sequence was found in a human donor with chronic lymphocytic leukemia. J is TRBJ2-7 and V is TRBV5-6; unclear D gene. Written as DNA, the CDR3 is TGTGCCAGCAGCTTTGTGAATTCCCCCTACGAGCAGTACTTC. It specifies CASSFVNSPYEQYF.